This TCR beta chain was recorded in a study of blood T cell repertoires in COVID-19. For the study at large: Specimens from acute and convalescent COVID-19 originated in the United States, Italy and Spain. Sample material is recorded as cDNA or gDNA derived from T cells, B-cell-depleted T cells, or PBMCs.

In the authors' workflow: Nucleated cell number was recorded as an estimate derived from reference gene primer amplification. Repertoires were generated with immunoSEQ multiplex PCR, while TCRdb's copy carries only in-frame clones and drops some. V, J and clone size are taken as reported in that table, and D and trimming were inferred from the DNA itself. This table holds 70,000 to 95,000 clones, around 89% found once. The CDR3 loop spans 14 amino acids. V shed 1 base and J 5 bases; nucleotides not matched to a gene: 4. Germline lookup yields CDR1 SGHVS and CDR2 FQNEAQ. The TCR was taken from a man between 70 and 80 years old with active or convalescent COVID-19. The sample consisted of peripheral blood. The chain is built from TRBV7-8 and TRBJ1-2; TRBD1 matches at 7 bases. DNA for the CDR3: TGTGCCAGCAGCTTAGAGGGGGCCAGGTATGGCTACACCTTC. Translating it yields CASSLEGARYGYTF.